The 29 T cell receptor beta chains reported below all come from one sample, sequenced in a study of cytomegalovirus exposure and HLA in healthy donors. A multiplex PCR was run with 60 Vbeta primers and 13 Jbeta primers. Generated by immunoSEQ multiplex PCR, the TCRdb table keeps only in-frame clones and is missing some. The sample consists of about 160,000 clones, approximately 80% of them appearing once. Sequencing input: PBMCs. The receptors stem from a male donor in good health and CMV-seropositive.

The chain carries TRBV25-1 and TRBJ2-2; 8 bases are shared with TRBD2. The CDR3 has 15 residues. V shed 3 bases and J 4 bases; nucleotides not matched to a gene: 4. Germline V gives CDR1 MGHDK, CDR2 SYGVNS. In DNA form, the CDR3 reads TGTGCCAGCAGTGAGTGGACTAGCCGCACCGGGGAGCTGTTTTTT. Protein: CASSEWTSRTGELFF.

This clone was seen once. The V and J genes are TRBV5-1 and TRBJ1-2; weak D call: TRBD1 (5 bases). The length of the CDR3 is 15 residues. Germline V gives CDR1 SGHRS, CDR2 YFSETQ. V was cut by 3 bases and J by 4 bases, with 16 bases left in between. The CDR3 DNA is TGCGCCAGCAGCTATCAGGGTGGCACCGGCTATGGCTACACCTTC. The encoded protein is CASSYQGGTGYGYTF. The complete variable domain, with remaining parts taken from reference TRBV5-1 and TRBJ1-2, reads KAGVTQTPRYLIKTRGQQVTLSCSPISGHRSVSWYQQTPGQGLQFLFEYFSETQRNKGNFPGRFSGRQFSNSRSEMNVSTLELGDSALYLCASSYQGGTGYGYTFGSGTRLTVV.

CDR3 sequence reads: CASSLGTYTGELFF. The CDR3 DNA sequence: TGTGCCAGCAGCTTAGGCACATATACCGGGGAGCTGTTTTTT. The chain combines TRBV7-7 with TRBJ2-2, with D unclear. The germline V gene encodes CDR1 SSHAT and CDR2 FNYEAQ (reference sequence). V was cut by 1 base and J by 5 bases, with 8 bases left in between. The CDR3 is made up of 14 amino acids.

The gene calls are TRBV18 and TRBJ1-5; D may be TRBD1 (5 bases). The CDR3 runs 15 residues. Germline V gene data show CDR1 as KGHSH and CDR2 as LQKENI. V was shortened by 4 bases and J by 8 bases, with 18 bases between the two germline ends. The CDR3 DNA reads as TGTGCCAGCTCACGCCGACAGTCCCACGAGGAGCCCCAGCATTTT. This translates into CASSRRQSHEEPQHF.

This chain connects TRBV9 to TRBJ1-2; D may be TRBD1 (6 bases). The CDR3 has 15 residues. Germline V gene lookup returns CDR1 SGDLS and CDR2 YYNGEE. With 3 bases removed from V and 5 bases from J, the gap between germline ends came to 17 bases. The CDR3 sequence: CASSERAGVDYGYTF. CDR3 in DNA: TGTGCCAGCAGCGAACGGGCAGGGGTCGATTATGGCTACACCTTC. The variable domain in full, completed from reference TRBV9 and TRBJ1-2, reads DSGVTQTPKHLITATGQRVTLRCSPRSGDLSVYWYQQSLDQGLQFLIQYYNGEERAKGNILERFSAQQFPDLHSELNLSSLELGDSALYFCASSERAGVDYGYTFGSGTRLTVV.

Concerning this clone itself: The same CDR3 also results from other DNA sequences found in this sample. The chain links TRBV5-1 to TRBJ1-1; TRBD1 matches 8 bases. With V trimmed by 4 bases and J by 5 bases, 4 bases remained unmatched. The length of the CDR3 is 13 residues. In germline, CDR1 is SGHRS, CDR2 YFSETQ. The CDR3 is CASSLQGGTEAFF. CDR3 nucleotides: TGCGCCAGCAGCCTACAGGGGGGAACTGAAGCTTTCTTT.

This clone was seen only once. The CDR3 DNA reads as TGTGCCAGCAGGGGAGGGCTAGCGGGAGGGTACGAGCAGTACTTC. Amino acid sequence: CASRGGLAGGYEQYF. V is TRBV7-2 and J is TRBJ2-7; the match to TRBD2 covers 12 bases. The CDR3 contains 15 residues. The ends lost 6 bases at V and 4 bases at J; junction bases unmatched: 7. CDR1 and CDR2 (germline): SGHTA, FQGNSA. The full variable domain, with the rest looked up from reference TRBV7-2 and TRBJ2-7, is GAGVSQSPSNKVTEKGKDVELRCDPISGHTALYWYRQSLGQGLEFLIYFQGNSAPDKSGLPSDRFSAERTGGSVSTLTIQRTQQEDSAVYLCASRGGLAGGYEQYFGPGTRLTVT.

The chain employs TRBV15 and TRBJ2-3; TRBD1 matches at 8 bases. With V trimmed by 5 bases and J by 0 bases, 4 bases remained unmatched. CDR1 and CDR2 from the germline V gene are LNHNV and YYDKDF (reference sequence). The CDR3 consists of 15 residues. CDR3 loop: CATSEQGASTDTQYF. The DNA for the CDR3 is TGTGCCACCAGCGAGCAGGGGGCTAGCACAGATACGCAGTATTTT. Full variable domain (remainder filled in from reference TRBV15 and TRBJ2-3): DAMVIQNPRYQVTQFGKPVTLSCSQTLNHNVMYWYQQKSSQAPKLLFHYYDKDFNNEADTPDNFQSRRPNTSFCFLDIRSPGLGDTAMYLCATSEQGASTDTQYFGPGTRLTVL.

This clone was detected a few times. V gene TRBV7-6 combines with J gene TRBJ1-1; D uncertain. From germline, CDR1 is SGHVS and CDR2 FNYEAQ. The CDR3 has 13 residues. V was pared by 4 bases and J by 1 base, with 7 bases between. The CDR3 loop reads CASSSQENTEAFF. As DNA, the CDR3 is TGTGCCAGCAGCTCTCAGGAGAACACTGAAGCTTTCTTT.

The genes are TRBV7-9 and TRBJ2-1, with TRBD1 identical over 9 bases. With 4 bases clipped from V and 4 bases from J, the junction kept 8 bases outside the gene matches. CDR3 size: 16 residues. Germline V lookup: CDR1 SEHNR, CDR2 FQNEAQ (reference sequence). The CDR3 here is CASSWGQGTGYNEQFF. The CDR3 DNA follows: TGTGCCAGCAGCTGGGGGCAGGGGACAGGGTACAATGAGCAGTTCTTC.

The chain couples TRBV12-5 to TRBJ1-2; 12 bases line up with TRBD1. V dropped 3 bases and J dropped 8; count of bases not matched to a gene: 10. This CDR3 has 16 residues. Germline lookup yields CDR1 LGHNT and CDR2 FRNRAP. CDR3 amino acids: CASGFNTGQGAGGYTF. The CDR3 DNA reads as TGTGCTAGTGGTTTCAATACGGGACAGGGGGCGGGCGGCTACACCTTC.

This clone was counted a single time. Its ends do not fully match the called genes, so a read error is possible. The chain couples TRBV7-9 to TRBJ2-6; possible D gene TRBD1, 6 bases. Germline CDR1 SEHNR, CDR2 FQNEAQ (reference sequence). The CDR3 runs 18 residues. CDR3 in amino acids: CSSSLEGGGNSGANVLTF. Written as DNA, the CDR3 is TGTTCCAGCAGCTTAGAAGGGGGTGGGAATTCCGGGGCCAACGTCCTGACTTTC.

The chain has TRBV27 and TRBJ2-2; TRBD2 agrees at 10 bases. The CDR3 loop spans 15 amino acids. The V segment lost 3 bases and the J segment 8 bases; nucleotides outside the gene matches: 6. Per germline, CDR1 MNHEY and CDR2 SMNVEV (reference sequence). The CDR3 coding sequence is TGTGCCAGCAGTTTGAGGACTAGCGGCGCGGGGGAGCTGTTTTTT. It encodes CASSLRTSGAGELFF.

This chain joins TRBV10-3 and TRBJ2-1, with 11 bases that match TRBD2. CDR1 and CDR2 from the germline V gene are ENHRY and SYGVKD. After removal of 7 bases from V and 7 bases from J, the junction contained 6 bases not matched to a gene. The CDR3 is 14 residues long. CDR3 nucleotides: TGTGCCATCACGACTAGCGGGGAGTTTAATGAGCAGTTCTTC. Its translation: CAITTSGEFNEQFF.

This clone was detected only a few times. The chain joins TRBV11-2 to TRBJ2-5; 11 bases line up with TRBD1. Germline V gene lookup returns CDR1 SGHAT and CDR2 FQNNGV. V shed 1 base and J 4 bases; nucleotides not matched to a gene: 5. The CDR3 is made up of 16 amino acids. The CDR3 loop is CASSLVGTGGRETQYF. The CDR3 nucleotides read TGTGCCAGCAGCTTAGTTGGGACAGGGGGGAGAGAGACCCAGTACTTC.

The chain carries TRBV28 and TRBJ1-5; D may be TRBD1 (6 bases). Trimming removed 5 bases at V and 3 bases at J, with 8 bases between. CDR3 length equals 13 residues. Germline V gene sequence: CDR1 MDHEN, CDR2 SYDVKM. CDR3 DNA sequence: TGTGCCAGCAGTCGACAGGTCAATCAGCCCCAGCATTTT. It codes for CASSRQVNQPQHF. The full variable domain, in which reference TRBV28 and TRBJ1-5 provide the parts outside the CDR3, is DVKVTQSSRYLVKRTGEKVFLECVQDMDHENMFWYRQDPGLGLRLIYFSYDVKMKEKGDIPEGYSVSREKKERFSLILESASTNQTSMYLCASSRQVNQPQHFGDGTRLSIL.

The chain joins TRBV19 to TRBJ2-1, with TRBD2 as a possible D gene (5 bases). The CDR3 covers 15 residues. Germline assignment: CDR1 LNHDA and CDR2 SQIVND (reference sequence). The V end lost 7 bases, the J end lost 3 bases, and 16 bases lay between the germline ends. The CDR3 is CASNLGLGYYNEQFF. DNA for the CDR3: TGTGCCAGTAACCTCGGACTGGGATACTACAATGAGCAGTTCTTC.

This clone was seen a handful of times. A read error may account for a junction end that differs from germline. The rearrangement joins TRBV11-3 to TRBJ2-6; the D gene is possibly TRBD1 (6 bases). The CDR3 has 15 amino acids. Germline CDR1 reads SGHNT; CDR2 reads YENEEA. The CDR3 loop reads CASSLRGSGANGLTF. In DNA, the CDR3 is TGTGCCAGCAGCTTAAGGGGGTCTGGGGCCAACGGCCTGACTTTC.

Here the CDR3 reads CASSLKVEGRGNTEAFF. CDR3 sequence (DNA): TGTGCCAGCAGCCTTAAGGTCGAGGGTCGGGGGAACACTGAAGCTTTCTTT. The chain joins TRBV11-2 to TRBJ1-1; D is unclear. The CDR3 consists of 17 residues. The V and J ends lost 5 bases and 1 base respectively, with 20 bases between them. Germline V lookup: CDR1 SGHAT, CDR2 FQNNGV.

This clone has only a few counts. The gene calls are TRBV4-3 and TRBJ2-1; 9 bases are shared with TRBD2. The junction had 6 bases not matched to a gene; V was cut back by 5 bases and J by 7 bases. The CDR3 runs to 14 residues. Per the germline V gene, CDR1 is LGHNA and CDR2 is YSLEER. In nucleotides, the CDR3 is TGCGCCAGCAGCTCCATGACTAGCGGAAATGAGCAGTTCTTC. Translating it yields CASSSMTSGNEQFF.

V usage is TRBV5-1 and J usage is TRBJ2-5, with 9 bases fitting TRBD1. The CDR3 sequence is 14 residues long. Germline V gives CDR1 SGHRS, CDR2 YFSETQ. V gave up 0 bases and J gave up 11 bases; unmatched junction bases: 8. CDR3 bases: TGCGCCAGCAGCTTGGGTACAGGGGGCCGAGAGCAGTACTTC. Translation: CASSLGTGGREQYF.

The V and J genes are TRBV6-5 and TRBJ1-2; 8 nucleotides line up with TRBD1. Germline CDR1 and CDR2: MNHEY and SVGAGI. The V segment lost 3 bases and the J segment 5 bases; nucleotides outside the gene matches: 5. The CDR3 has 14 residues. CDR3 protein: CASSYSGQGYGYTF. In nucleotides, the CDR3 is TGTGCCAGCAGTTATTCCGGACAGGGTTATGGCTACACCTTC.

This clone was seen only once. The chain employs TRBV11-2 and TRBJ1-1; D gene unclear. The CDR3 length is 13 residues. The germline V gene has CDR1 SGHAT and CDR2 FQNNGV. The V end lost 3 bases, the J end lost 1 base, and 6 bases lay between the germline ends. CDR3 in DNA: TGTGCCAGCAGCTTTCAGGAGAACACTGAAGCTTTCTTT. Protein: CASSFQENTEAFF.

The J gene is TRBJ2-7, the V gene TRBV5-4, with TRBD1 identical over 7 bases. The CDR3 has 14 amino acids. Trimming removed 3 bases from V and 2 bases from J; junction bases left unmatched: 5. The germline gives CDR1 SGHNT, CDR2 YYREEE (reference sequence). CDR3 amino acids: CASSSGQRTYEQYF. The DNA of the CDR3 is TGTGCCAGCAGCTCGGGACAGCGCACCTACGAGCAGTACTTC. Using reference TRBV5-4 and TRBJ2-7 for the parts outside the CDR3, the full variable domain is ETGVTQSPTHLIKTRGQQVTLRCSSQSGHNTVSWYQQALGQGPQFIFQYYREEENGRGNFPPRFSGLQFPNYSSELNVNALELDDSALYLCASSSGQRTYEQYFGPGTRLTVT.

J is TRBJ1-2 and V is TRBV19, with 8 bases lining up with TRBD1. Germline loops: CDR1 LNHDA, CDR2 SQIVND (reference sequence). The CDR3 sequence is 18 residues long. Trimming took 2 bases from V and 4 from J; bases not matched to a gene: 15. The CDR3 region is CASSIIGLGPDRGYGYTF. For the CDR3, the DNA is TGTGCCAGTAGTATAATCGGGTTGGGGCCCGACAGGGGCTATGGCTACACCTTC. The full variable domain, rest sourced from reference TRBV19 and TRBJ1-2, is DGGITQSPKYLFRKEGQNVTLSCEQNLNHDAMYWYRQDPGQGLRLIYYSQIVNDFQKGDIAEGYSVSREKKESFPLTVTSAQKNPTAFYLCASSIIGLGPDRGYGYTFGSGTRLTVV.

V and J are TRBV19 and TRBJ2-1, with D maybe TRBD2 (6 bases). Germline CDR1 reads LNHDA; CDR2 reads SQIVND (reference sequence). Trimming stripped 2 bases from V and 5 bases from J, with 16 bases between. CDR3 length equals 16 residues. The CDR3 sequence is CASSISLREFDNEQFF. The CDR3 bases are TGTGCCAGTAGTATAAGCCTCCGGGAGTTCGACAATGAGCAGTTCTTC.

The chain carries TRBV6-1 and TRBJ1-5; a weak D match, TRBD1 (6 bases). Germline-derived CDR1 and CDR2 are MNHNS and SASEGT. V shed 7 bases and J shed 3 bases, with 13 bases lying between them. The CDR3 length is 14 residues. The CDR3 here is CASTVGQYNQPQHF. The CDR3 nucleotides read TGTGCCAGCACGGTAGGACAGTACAATCAGCCCCAGCATTTT.

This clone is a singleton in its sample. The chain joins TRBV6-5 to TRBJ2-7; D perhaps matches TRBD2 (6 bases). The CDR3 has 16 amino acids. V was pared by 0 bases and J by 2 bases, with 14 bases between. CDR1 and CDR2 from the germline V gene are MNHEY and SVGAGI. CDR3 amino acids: CASSYSSAGITYEQYF. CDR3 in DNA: TGTGCCAGCAGTTACTCCTCGGCGGGGATAACCTACGAGCAGTACTTC.

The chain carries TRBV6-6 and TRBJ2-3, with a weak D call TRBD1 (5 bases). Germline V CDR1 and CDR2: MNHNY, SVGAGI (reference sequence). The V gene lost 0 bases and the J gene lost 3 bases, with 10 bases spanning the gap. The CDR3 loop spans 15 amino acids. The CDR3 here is CASSYSAGNTDTQYF. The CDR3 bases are TGTGCCAGCAGTTACTCGGCAGGGAATACAGATACGCAGTATTTT.